These 14 T cell receptor beta chains came from one sample sequenced in a study of blood T cell repertoires in COVID-19. The data were produced by immunoSEQ multiplex PCR, yet TCRdb's version contains in-frame clones alone and is incomplete. The table lists about 130,000 clones, around 76% of them singletons. The sequenced sample consisted of peripheral blood. The receptors originated from a man between 60 and 75 years old with acute or convalescent COVID-19.

The count of this clone is one. One end of the junction does not line up with germline, which may come from a read error. This rearrangement joins TRBV6-5 to TRBJ1-3, with TRBD1 as a possible D gene (6 bases). The CDR3 totals 16 residues. Looked up from germline, CDR1 is MNHEY and CDR2 is SVGAGI. Written as DNA, the CDR3 is TGTGCCAGCAGCTACTCATTCGGACAGTCTGGAAACACCATATATTTT. Translating it yields CASSYSFGQSGNTIYF.

A single count supports this clone. V usage is TRBV5-1 and J usage is TRBJ1-4; possible D gene TRBD1, 5 bases. The V gene's germline CDR1 is SGHRS and CDR2 YFSETQ. CDR3 length: 14 amino acids. V dropped 7 bases and J dropped 7 bases, with 17 bases sitting between them. CDR3 region: CASQRGGSVEKLFF. Written as DNA, the CDR3 is TGCGCCAGCCAGCGCGGGGGGTCGGTTGAAAAACTGTTTTTT.

The sample holds one count of this clone. The J gene is TRBJ1-1, the V gene TRBV4-2, with D perhaps TRBD1 (6 bases). V was shortened by 1 base and J by 3 bases, with 12 bases between the two germline ends. Germline V gives CDR1 LGHNA, CDR2 YNFKEQ. The CDR3 has 15 residues. The CDR3 region is CASSQAGGWDTEAFF. In DNA, the CDR3 is TGTGCCAGCAGCCAAGCTGGGGGCTGGGACACTGAAGCTTTCTTT.

V gene TRBV3-1 (or the pseudogene TRBV3-2) combines with J gene TRBJ2-3; the D gene is possibly TRBD1 (5 bases). The CDR3 covers 14 residues. Trimming cost V 3 bases and J 4 bases, with 11 bases left between them. Germline V CDR1 and CDR2: LGHDT, YNNKEL (reference sequence). The CDR3 coding sequence is TGTGCCAGCAGCCAGGACAATAGACCAGATACGCAGTATTTT. It translates to CASSQDNRPDTQYF.

Ten or more counts support this clone. J is TRBJ1-2 and V is TRBV3-1 (or the pseudogene TRBV3-2), with D possibly TRBD1 on 5 matching bases. The CDR3 covers 15 residues. CDR1 and CDR2 (germline): LGHDT, YNNKEL (reference sequence). V lost 4 bases and J lost 7, with 19 bases in between. The CDR3 loop is CASSPPLRGGGGYTF. The DNA of the CDR3 is TGTGCCAGCAGCCCTCCCCTTAGGGGCGGCGGTGGCTACACCTTC.

The chain joins TRBV3-1 (or the pseudogene TRBV3-2) to TRBJ1-2; 9 bases agree with TRBD1. Germline V CDR1 and CDR2: LGHDT, YNNKEL (reference sequence). This CDR3 spans 14 amino acids. V lost 1 base and J lost 8; bases outside the gene matches: 5. CDR3 DNA sequence: TGTGCCAGCAGCCAAGGAGACAGGGGGACCGGCTACACCTTC. Protein product: CASSQGDRGTGYTF.

About this clone itself: An end of the junction does not agree with germline; a read error may underlie this. The CDR3 protein is CASRYYGQGGQPQHF. The CDR3 DNA reads TGTGCCAGCAGATACTATGGACAGGGTGGTCAGCCCCAGCATTTT. This chain connects TRBV6-5 to TRBJ1-5; TRBD1 agrees at 8 bases. Germline CDR1 is MNHEY and CDR2 is SVGAGI. The length of the CDR3 is 15 residues.

The V gene is TRBV6-1, the J gene TRBJ2-7; perhaps TRBD1 as D (5 bases). Germline values: CDR1 MNHNS, CDR2 SASEGT. CDR3 length equals 15 residues. The V end lost 2 bases, the J end lost 3 bases, and 14 bases lay between the germline ends. CDR3 DNA: TGTGCCAGCAGTGAAAGAATTGGACACCTCTACGAGCAGTACTTC. Residues: CASSERIGHLYEQYF.

This chain uses TRBV5-1 with TRBJ2-3, with TRBD2 identical over 7 bases. CDR3 size: 12 residues. J gave up 6 bases and V 5 bases, and 3 bases lay outside the gene matches. The germline gives CDR1 SGHRS, CDR2 YFSETQ. The CDR3 here is CASSWEGDTQYF. DNA for the CDR3: TGCGCCAGCAGTTGGGAGGGTGATACGCAGTATTTT. The whole variable domain, remainder taken from reference TRBV5-1 and TRBJ2-3, is KAGVTQTPRYLIKTRGQQVTLSCSPISGHRSVSWYQQTPGQGLQFLFEYFSETQRNKGNFPGRFSGRQFSNSRSEMNVSTLELGDSALYLCASSWEGDTQYFGPGTRLTVL.

The gene calls are TRBV25-1 and TRBJ2-2, with 8 positions matching TRBD1. Germline V gene data show CDR1 as MGHDK and CDR2 as SYGVNS. Trimming cost V 2 bases and J 4 bases; bases outside gene matches: 3. CDR3 size: 15 residues. The CDR3 loop is CASSETGGSTGELFF. In DNA form, the CDR3 reads TGTGCCAGCAGTGAAACAGGGGGGAGCACCGGGGAGCTGTTTTTT.

This chain uses TRBV12-5 with TRBJ2-7; 12 nucleotides match TRBD2. Trimming at V came to 4 bases and at J to 2 bases, leaving 3 bases not matched to a gene. Germline assignment: CDR1 LGHNT and CDR2 FRNRAP. The CDR3 consists of 15 residues. CDR3 DNA sequence: TGTGCTAGTGGTTCACTAGCGGGAGGTACCTACGAGCAGTACTTC. The encoded protein is CASGSLAGGTYEQYF.

V is TRBV6-4 and J is TRBJ2-2, with 13 bases identical to TRBD2. V was pared by 5 bases and J by 4 bases, with 4 bases of the junction left unmatched. Germline V CDR1 and CDR2: MRHNA, SNTAGT. The CDR3 is 16 residues long. The CDR3: CASSRTSGSGTGELFF. CDR3 DNA sequence: TGTGCCAGCAGTCGGACTAGCGGGAGTGGCACCGGGGAGCTGTTTTTT.

This clone was found a few times. The chain couples TRBV5-6 to TRBJ2-7; 11 nucleotides match TRBD1. Germline V lookup: CDR1 SGHDT, CDR2 YYEEEE. The CDR3 covers 15 residues. V lost 2 bases to trimming and J lost 3 bases; unmatched junction nucleotides: 4. The CDR3 spells CASSFRDRGYYEQYF. The CDR3 DNA follows: TGTGCCAGCAGCTTCCGGGACAGGGGGTACTACGAGCAGTACTTC.

The chain recombines TRBV30 with TRBJ2-3; TRBD1 matches at 8 bases. The CDR3 is 13 amino acids. V lost 1 base and J lost 3; bases outside the gene matches: 0. CDR1 GTSNPN and CDR2 SVGIG come from the germline V gene (reference sequence). CDR3 region: CAWSGTGTDTQYF. The CDR3 DNA follows: TGTGCCTGGAGTGGGACAGGGACAGATACGCAGTATTTT.